The rows below give T cell receptor beta chains drawn from one sample of a study of T-cell reconstitution after alpha-beta-depleted transplantation in children. TCRdb re-derived calls from the PCR reads in MiXCR, one entry per CDR3 protein. The data contain about 340,000 distinct CDR3 sequences, 15% to 20% of them singletons. The specimen was PBMCs, mostly from graft donor cells, collected 360 days after TCRalphabeta/CD19-depleted stem cell transplant. The source of these receptors is a male patient aged 2-10 years who had a stem cell transplant for acute lymphoblastic leukemia, so the T cells may come from the graft donor. CDR3s include the opening cysteine and the closing phenylalanine or tryptophan. The D gene is left open where the match is weak. Only part of the rows carry a size: once, few, many, or a class if the clone is expanded.

CDR3 length: 17; J gene: TRBJ2-3; D gene: TRBD2; clone size: few; V gene: TRBV6-2/TRBV6-3; CDR3 protein: CASSHTVSGPSTDTQYF; CDR3 DNA: TGTGCCAGCAGCCATACCGTTAGCGGGCCAAGCACAGATACGCAGTATTTT
CDR3 length: 13; J gene: TRBJ2-7; D gene: NA; clone size: NA; V gene: TRBV6-2/TRBV6-3; CDR3 protein: CASSYRQFYEQYF; CDR3 DNA: TGTGCCAGCAGTTACCGGCAGTTCTACGAGCAGTACTTC
CDR3 length: 18; J gene: TRBJ1-2; D gene: NA; clone size: NA; V gene: TRBV6-2/TRBV6-3; CDR3 protein: CASSYLGGISTDNYGYTF; CDR3 DNA: TGTGCCAGCAGTTACTTGGGGGGTATCTCGACGGATAACTATGGCTACACCTTC
CDR3 length: 15; J gene: TRBJ1-2; D gene: TRBD1; clone size: NA; V gene: TRBV6-5; CDR3 protein: CASTRGGTANYGYTF; CDR3 DNA: TGTGCCAGCACAAGGGGGGGGACAGCCAACTATGGCTACACCTTC
CDR3 length: 17; J gene: TRBJ2-7; D gene: NA; clone size: NA; V gene: TRBV5-1; CDR3 protein: CATSSRPQGIGGNEQYF; CDR3 DNA: TGCGCCACCAGCTCGCGCCCACAGGGGATTGGAGGGAACGAGCAGTACTTC
CDR3 length: 18; J gene: TRBJ2-6; D gene: TRBD2; clone size: few; V gene: TRBV7-6; CDR3 protein: CASSLDAGGLTGANVLTF; CDR3 DNA: TGTGCCAGCAGCTTAGATGCGGGAGGGCTTACTGGGGCCAACGTCCTGACTTTC
CDR3 length: 14; J gene: TRBJ1-6; D gene: NA; clone size: few; V gene: TRBV12-3/TRBV12-4; CDR3 protein: CASSLNSFQSPLHF; CDR3 DNA: TGTGCCAGCAGTTTAAACTCCTTCCAGTCACCCCTCCACTTT
CDR3 length: 13; J gene: TRBJ2-7; D gene: NA; clone size: few; V gene: TRBV28; CDR3 protein: CASSFGGRNEQYF; CDR3 DNA: TGTGCCAGCAGTTTTGGGGGAAGGAACGAGCAGTACTTC
CDR3 length: 12; J gene: TRBJ2-2; D gene: TRBD1; clone size: NA; V gene: TRBV28; CDR3 protein: CASLQGARELFF; CDR3 DNA: TGTGCCAGTTTACAGGGGGCGCGGGAGCTGTTTTTT
CDR3 length: 12; J gene: TRBJ2-1; D gene: NA; clone size: NA; V gene: TRBV9; CDR3 protein: CASSGATNEQFF; CDR3 DNA: TGTGCCAGCAGCGGGGCCACCAATGAGCAGTTCTTC
CDR3 length: 14; J gene: TRBJ2-7; D gene: TRBD2; clone size: many; V gene: TRBV20-1; CDR3 protein: CSASPSGRSYEQYF; CDR3 DNA: TGCAGTGCTAGCCCTAGCGGGAGAAGCTACGAGCAGTACTTC
CDR3 length: 12; J gene: TRBJ2-5; D gene: NA; clone size: few; V gene: TRBV27; CDR3 protein: CASSGDEETQYF; CDR3 DNA: TGTGCCAGCAGTGGGGATGAGGAGACCCAGTACTTC
CDR3 length: 15; J gene: TRBJ2-5; D gene: NA; clone size: NA; V gene: TRBV20-1; CDR3 protein: CSASPPLQRQETQYF; CDR3 DNA: TGCAGTGCTAGCCCACCCCTCCAGCGGCAAGAGACCCAGTACTTC
CDR3 length: 13; J gene: TRBJ2-2; D gene: NA; clone size: many; V gene: TRBV5-1; CDR3 protein: CASSLGYPGELFF; CDR3 DNA: TGCGCCAGCAGCTTAGGGTACCCCGGGGAGCTGTTTTTT
CDR3 length: 13; J gene: TRBJ2-3; D gene: TRBD2; clone size: many; V gene: TRBV6-6; CDR3 protein: CASSPGGPDTQYF; CDR3 DNA: TGTGCCAGCAGTCCGGGGGGGCCAGATACGCAGTATTTT
CDR3 length: 13; J gene: TRBJ2-3; D gene: NA; clone size: NA; V gene: TRBV11-2; CDR3 protein: CASTLVGRGVQYF; CDR3 DNA: TGTGCCAGCACCCTAGTCGGGAGAGGTGTGCAGTATTTT
CDR3 length: 16; J gene: TRBJ1-3; D gene: TRBD1; clone size: NA; V gene: TRBV30; CDR3 protein: CAWSVRTGASGNTIYF; CDR3 DNA: TGTGCCTGGAGTGTAAGGACAGGGGCGAGTGGAAACACCATATATTTT
CDR3 length: 13; J gene: TRBJ2-7; D gene: NA; clone size: few; V gene: TRBV6-4; CDR3 protein: CASSPSLGYEQYF; CDR3 DNA: TGTGCCAGCAGTCCCTCTCTAGGGTACGAGCAGTACTTC
CDR3 length: 14; J gene: TRBJ2-5; D gene: NA; clone size: few; V gene: TRBV5-1; CDR3 protein: CASSPRTDQETQYF; CDR3 DNA: TGCGCCAGCAGCCCTCGGACAGATCAAGAGACCCAGTACTTC
CDR3 length: 15; J gene: TRBJ2-1; D gene: NA; clone size: NA; V gene: TRBV11-2; CDR3 protein: CASSYKLSSYNEQFF; CDR3 DNA: TGTGCCAGCAGCTATAAGCTGAGCTCCTACAATGAGCAGTTCTTC
CDR3 length: 16; J gene: TRBJ1-4; D gene: NA; clone size: few; V gene: TRBV4-1; CDR3 protein: CASSRLGLGLNEKLFF; CDR3 DNA: TGCGCCAGCAGCCGCCTCGGCTTGGGACTAAATGAAAAACTGTTTTTT
CDR3 length: 13; J gene: TRBJ2-7; D gene: TRBD1; clone size: NA; V gene: TRBV7-9; CDR3 protein: CASSTGQHYEQYF; CDR3 DNA: TGTGCCAGCAGCACGGGACAGCACTACGAGCAGTACTTC
CDR3 length: 20; J gene: TRBJ2-6; D gene: TRBD1; clone size: many; V gene: TRBV4-1; CDR3 protein: CASSQGSSQGAQLGANVLTF; CDR3 DNA: TGCGCCAGCAGCCAAGGTAGTAGTCAGGGGGCCCAACTTGGGGCCAACGTCCTGACTTTC
CDR3 length: 15; J gene: TRBJ2-5; D gene: TRBD2; clone size: many; V gene: TRBV7-2; CDR3 protein: CASSFWLAGVETQYF; CDR3 DNA: TGTGCCAGCAGCTTCTGGCTAGCGGGAGTTGAGACCCAGTACTTC
CDR3 length: 20; J gene: TRBJ2-7; D gene: NA; clone size: NA; V gene: TRBV5-4; CDR3 protein: CASSLSGGPVGTGLSYEQYF; CDR3 DNA: TGTGCCAGCAGCTTGTCGGGGGGTCCCGTCGGGACAGGACTCTCCTACGAGCAGTACTTC
CDR3 length: 17; J gene: TRBJ2-1; D gene: TRBD2; clone size: many; V gene: TRBV29-1; CDR3 protein: CSVERTSGPPSYNEQFF; CDR3 DNA: TGCAGCGTTGAACGGACTAGCGGGCCTCCCTCCTACAATGAGCAGTTCTTC
CDR3 length: 13; J gene: TRBJ2-7; D gene: TRBD1; clone size: NA; V gene: TRBV12-3/TRBV12-4; CDR3 protein: CASSNRGSYEQYF; CDR3 DNA: TGTGCCAGCAGTAACAGGGGTTCCTACGAGCAGTACTTC
CDR3 length: 15; J gene: TRBJ2-7; D gene: TRBD2; clone size: few; V gene: TRBV29-1; CDR3 protein: CSVETSGIHSYEQYF; CDR3 DNA: TGCAGCGTTGAGACTAGCGGAATACACTCCTACGAGCAGTACTTC
CDR3 length: 11; J gene: TRBJ2-5; D gene: NA; clone size: many; V gene: TRBV5-1; CDR3 protein: CASSSQETQYF; CDR3 DNA: TGTGCCAGCAGCTCTCAAGAGACCCAGTACTTC
CDR3 length: 16; J gene: TRBJ2-2; D gene: TRBD2; clone size: few; V gene: TRBV4-3; CDR3 protein: CASSQIAGGSTGELFF; CDR3 DNA: TGCGCCAGCAGCCAAATAGCGGGCGGCTCCACCGGGGAGCTGTTTTTT
CDR3 length: 15; J gene: TRBJ2-7; D gene: TRBD1; clone size: NA; V gene: TRBV10-3; CDR3 protein: CAIRNTDRGPYEQYF; CDR3 DNA: TGTGCCATCAGAAATACCGACAGGGGGCCCTACGAGCAGTACTTC
CDR3 length: 13; J gene: TRBJ2-1; D gene: NA; clone size: few; V gene: TRBV24-1; CDR3 protein: CATSDFRYNEQFF; CDR3 DNA: TGTGCCACCAGTGATTTTCGCTACAATGAGCAGTTCTTC
CDR3 length: 14; J gene: TRBJ2-5; D gene: NA; clone size: NA; V gene: TRBV9; CDR3 protein: CASSPGHLQETQYF; CDR3 DNA: TGTGCCAGCAGCCCCGGACATCTCCAAGAGACCCAGTACTTC
CDR3 length: 17; J gene: TRBJ2-2; D gene: TRBD2; clone size: NA; V gene: TRBV27; CDR3 protein: CASSGLRLAGAGGELFF; CDR3 DNA: TGTGCCAGCAGTGGGCTTCGACTAGCGGGAGCCGGGGGGGAGCTGTTTTTT
CDR3 length: 14; J gene: TRBJ2-7; D gene: TRBD2; clone size: few; V gene: TRBV7-2; CDR3 protein: CASSFGGTPYEQYF; CDR3 DNA: TGTGCCAGCAGCTTCGGGGGGACTCCCTACGAGCAGTACTTC
CDR3 length: 16; J gene: TRBJ2-1; D gene: NA; clone size: few; V gene: TRBV7-3; CDR3 protein: CASSSGPKSSYNEQFF; CDR3 DNA: TGTGCCAGCAGCTCAGGGCCGAAAAGCTCCTACAATGAGCAGTTCTTC
CDR3 length: 19; J gene: TRBJ2-1; D gene: TRBD1; clone size: many; V gene: TRBV28; CDR3 protein: CASSLRTGGEVARENEQFF; CDR3 DNA: TGTGCCAGCAGCCTACGGACAGGGGGCGAGGTAGCGCGAGAAAATGAGCAGTTCTTC
CDR3 length: 15; J gene: TRBJ2-5; D gene: TRBD2; clone size: few; V gene: TRBV5-6; CDR3 protein: CASSSVLAGGKTQYF; CDR3 DNA: TGTGCCAGCAGCTCAGTTTTAGCGGGAGGGAAGACCCAGTACTTC
CDR3 length: 15; J gene: TRBJ2-7; D gene: TRBD1; clone size: NA; V gene: TRBV7-2; CDR3 protein: CASSLGTGGGYEQYF; CDR3 DNA: TGTGCCAGCAGCTTAGGGACAGGGGGCGGCTACGAGCAGTACTTC
CDR3 length: 14; J gene: TRBJ1-5; D gene: NA; clone size: few; V gene: TRBV20-1; CDR3 protein: CSATQGVVYQPQHF; CDR3 DNA: TGCAGTGCTACCCAGGGAGTGGTTTATCAGCCCCAGCATTTT
CDR3 length: 17; J gene: TRBJ1-1; D gene: NA; clone size: NA; V gene: TRBV10-3; CDR3 protein: CAISDPKEGRVNTEAFF; CDR3 DNA: TGTGCCATCAGTGACCCGAAGGAGGGGAGGGTGAACACTGAAGCTTTCTTT
CDR3 length: 13; J gene: TRBJ2-7; D gene: NA; clone size: few; V gene: TRBV21-1; CDR3 protein: CASSKQAYYEQYF; CDR3 DNA: TGTGCCAGCAGCAAACAGGCTTACTACGAGCAGTACTTC
CDR3 length: 15; J gene: TRBJ2-2; D gene: NA; clone size: many; V gene: TRBV28; CDR3 protein: CASSQIGTYTGELFF; CDR3 DNA: TGTGCCAGCAGCCAAATCGGGACGTACACCGGGGAGCTGTTTTTT
CDR3 length: 15; J gene: TRBJ2-5; D gene: NA; clone size: few; V gene: TRBV20-1; CDR3 protein: CSARQPGFKGETQYF; CDR3 DNA: TGCAGTGCTAGACAGCCAGGGTTTAAGGGAGAGACCCAGTACTTC
CDR3 length: 17; J gene: TRBJ2-2; D gene: NA; clone size: many; V gene: TRBV30; CDR3 protein: CAWSVLGLTGDTGELFF; CDR3 DNA: TGTGCCTGGAGTGTACTTGGTCTGACAGGCGACACCGGGGAGCTGTTTTTT
CDR3 length: 15; J gene: TRBJ2-7; D gene: TRBD2; clone size: NA; V gene: TRBV7-8; CDR3 protein: CASSLETSGYYEQYF; CDR3 DNA: TGTGCCAGCAGCTTGGAGACTAGCGGCTACTACGAGCAGTACTTC
CDR3 length: 16; J gene: TRBJ1-2; D gene: NA; clone size: once; V gene: TRBV7-2; CDR3 protein: CASSAEVGGAVYGYTF; CDR3 DNA: TGTGCCAGCAGCGCCGAGGTGGGAGGGGCGGTCTATGGCTACACCTTC
CDR3 length: 16; J gene: TRBJ2-1; D gene: TRBD2; clone size: few; V gene: TRBV12-3/TRBV12-4; CDR3 protein: CASSRRTSGSGDEQFF; CDR3 DNA: TGTGCCAGCAGCCGCCGGACTAGCGGGAGCGGGGATGAGCAGTTCTTC
CDR3 length: 13; J gene: TRBJ2-1; D gene: NA; clone size: many; V gene: TRBV20-1; CDR3 protein: CSAPTGYYNEQFF; CDR3 DNA: TGCAGTGCACCGACAGGATACTACAATGAGCAGTTCTTC
CDR3 length: 14; J gene: TRBJ2-1; D gene: NA; clone size: NA; V gene: TRBV29-1; CDR3 protein: CSARGTLEGDEQFF; CDR3 DNA: TGCAGCGCCAGAGGGACACTGGAAGGCGATGAGCAGTTCTTC
CDR3 length: 16; J gene: TRBJ2-1; D gene: TRBD2; clone size: few; V gene: TRBV3-1; CDR3 protein: CASSPRTSGSHNEQFF; CDR3 DNA: TGTGCCAGCAGCCCCCGGACTAGCGGGAGTCACAATGAGCAGTTCTTC
CDR3 length: 11; J gene: TRBJ2-7; D gene: NA; clone size: few; V gene: TRBV30; CDR3 protein: CAWSSNYEQYF; CDR3 DNA: TGTGCCTGGAGCTCGAATTACGAGCAGTACTTC
CDR3 length: 13; J gene: TRBJ2-7; D gene: NA; clone size: many; V gene: TRBV20-1; CDR3 protein: CSAMSTVSYEQYF; CDR3 DNA: TGCAGTGCTATGAGTACAGTTTCCTACGAGCAGTACTTC
CDR3 length: 13; J gene: TRBJ2-1; D gene: NA; clone size: few; V gene: TRBV5-6; CDR3 protein: CASSPPGVYEQFF; CDR3 DNA: TGTGCCAGCAGCCCCCCGGGAGTCTATGAGCAGTTCTTC